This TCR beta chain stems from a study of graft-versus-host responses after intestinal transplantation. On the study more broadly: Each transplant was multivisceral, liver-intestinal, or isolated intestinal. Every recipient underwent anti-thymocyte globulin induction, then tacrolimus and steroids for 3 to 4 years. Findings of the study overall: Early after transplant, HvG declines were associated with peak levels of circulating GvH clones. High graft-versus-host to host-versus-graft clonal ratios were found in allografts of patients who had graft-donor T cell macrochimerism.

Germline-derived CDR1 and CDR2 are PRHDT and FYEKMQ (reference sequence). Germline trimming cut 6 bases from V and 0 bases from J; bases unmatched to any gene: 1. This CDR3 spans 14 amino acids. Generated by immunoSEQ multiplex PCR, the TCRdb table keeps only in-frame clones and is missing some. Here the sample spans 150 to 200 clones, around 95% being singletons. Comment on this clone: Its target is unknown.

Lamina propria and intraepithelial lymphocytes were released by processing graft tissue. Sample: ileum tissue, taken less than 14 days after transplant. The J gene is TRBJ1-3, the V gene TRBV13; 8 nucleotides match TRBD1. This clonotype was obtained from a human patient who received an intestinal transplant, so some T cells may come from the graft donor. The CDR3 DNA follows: TGTGCCAGCAGTACAGGGGGCTCTGGAAACACCATATATTTT. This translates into CASSTGGSGNTIYF.